This T cell receptor beta chain comes out of a study of CD8 T cells in Susac syndrome. TCR beta from blood CD8+ and CD4+ T cells was sequenced. About 0.5 to 1 ug RNA was reverse transcribed with random hexamers. TCRdb analysed the immunoSEQ multiplex PCR reads with MiXCR anew, one entry per CDR3 protein. The repertoire holds 120,000 to 150,000 distinct CDR3 sequences, with over 85% as singletons. The CDR3 totals 14 residues. CDR1 is MNHEY, CDR2 SVGEGT, per germline. Trimming took 10 bases from V and 1 from J; bases not matched to a gene: 3. The sequencing input was CD8+ T cells from PBMCs. The sequence was collected from a human donor in good health. The chain recombines TRBV6-2 or TRBV6-3 with TRBJ1-5; 11 bases align to TRBD1. CDR3 protein: CATGQGASNQPQHF. CDR3 bases: TGTGCCACCGGACAGGGGGCAAGCAATCAGCCCCAGCATTTT.